The 8 T cell receptor beta chains below were found in one sample sequenced in a study of control samples from healthy donors and cancer patients (TCRdb year 2020). Library generation was performed with the immunoSEQ multiplex PCR assay. The source is immuneACCESS, and TCRdb retained only in-frame sequences with V and J called. Part of the clones is not carried over; for the studies checked, unresolved V genes explain less than half of this, and the remainder is unexplained. The sample yields roughly 450,000 clones; approximately 92% were counted once. In total, the top ten clones hold about 6.3% of the sample. The sample consisted of PBMCs. All receptors derive from a man aged 35 to 55 with head and neck cancer.

This sequence joins TRBV9 and TRBJ2-7; D is possibly TRBD2 (6 bases). V gave up 3 bases and J gave up 0 bases, with 13 bases separating them. This CDR3 contains 15 residues. Germline V CDR1 and CDR2: SGDLS, YYNGEE. CDR3 coding DNA: TGTGCCAGCAGCGCCCGGGACGGGGGCTCCTACGAGCAGTACTTC. Protein product: CASSARDGGSYEQYF.

Turning to this clone: Other nucleotide sequences in the sample specify the same CDR3. The rearrangement uses TRBV6-5 and TRBJ1-1, with no clear D. The germline V gene has CDR1 MNHEY and CDR2 SVGAGI. Trimming removed 8 bases at V and 1 base at J, with 5 bases between. The CDR3 is 11 residues long. CDR3 in amino acids: CASRRNTEAFF. CDR3 DNA: TGTGCCAGCCGACGGAACACTGAAGCTTTCTTT.

The V and J genes are TRBV10-1 and TRBJ1-3; 7 nucleotides agree with TRBD1. The CDR3 spans 14 residues. Germline assignment: CDR1 WNHNN and CDR2 SYGVQD (reference sequence). The J segment lost 8 bases and the V segment lost 6 bases, leaving 10 bases of the junction unmatched. The CDR3 sequence is CASSRTGNPDTIYF. CDR3 nucleotides: TGCGCCAGCAGCCGGACAGGCAACCCGGACACCATATATTTT.

The genes are TRBV24-1 and TRBJ2-1; D unclear. Germline CDR1 KGHDR, CDR2 SFDVKD. The CDR3 contains 14 residues. Trimming removed 4 bases at V and 5 bases at J, with 11 bases between. The CDR3 nucleotides read TGTGCCACCAGTGACCCCATAGAACACAATGAGCAGTTCTTC. This translates into CATSDPIEHNEQFF.

The genes are TRBV11-3 and TRBJ1-1; D is unresolved. The V gene's germline CDR1 is SGHNT and CDR2 YENEEA. The CDR3 contains 14 residues. Trimming took 4 bases from V and 1 from J, leaving 10 bases between them. The CDR3 sequence: CASSSGVRNTEAFF. The CDR3 DNA follows: TGTGCCAGCAGCTCCGGGGTAAGGAACACTGAAGCTTTCTTT. Complete variable domain (other parts from reference TRBV11-3 and TRBJ1-1): EAGVVQSPRYKIIEKKQPVAFWCNPISGHNTLYWYLQNLGQGPELLIRYENEEAVDDSQLPKDRFSAERLKGVDSTLKIQPAELGDSAVYLCASSSGVRNTEAFFGQGTRLTVV.

The sample holds one count of this clone. The chain has TRBV6-1 and TRBJ2-7; 7 bases line up with TRBD1. The CDR3 has 16 amino acids. Trimming at V came to 1 base and at J to 5 bases, leaving 11 bases not matched to a gene. Per germline, CDR1 MNHNS and CDR2 SASEGT. CDR3 sequence (DNA): TGTGCCAGCAGTGAAGGACAGGGTTGGGGTAATCACGAGCAGTACTTC. The encoded protein is CASSEGQGWGNHEQYF.

The chain carries TRBV5-1 and TRBJ2-3; D unclear. The ends were cut back, 6 bases at V and 0 bases at J, with 11 bases in the middle. The CDR3 is 14 amino acids. CDR1 is SGHRS and CDR2 is YFSETQ in the germline V gene. CDR3 in amino acids: CASTSLTSTDTQYF. CDR3 coding DNA: TGCGCCAGCACGTCTCTTACTAGCACAGATACGCAGTATTTT.

The chain has TRBV9 and TRBJ2-7, with D unresolved. Germline assignment: CDR1 SGDLS and CDR2 YYNGEE. Trimming pared 0 bases from V and 4 bases from J, leaving 11 bases between. The length of the CDR3 is 14 residues. The CDR3 protein is CASSVGASLYEQYF. The CDR3 coding sequence is TGTGCCAGCAGCGTAGGTGCCAGCTTGTACGAGCAGTACTTC.